This T cell receptor beta chain comes out of a study of cytomegalovirus exposure and HLA in healthy donors. For the study at large: Early on, a data release was issued that held roughly 86 million unique TCRs from HLA-typed donors. When 350 to 400 donors were genotyped, roughly 78% of them were found to fall in the Caucasian-associated ancestry cluster.

To note about this clone: The antigen remains unidentified.

Notes on the study in general: Rare sequences made up most TCRs, while some public TCRs were found in many donors. Previously analyzed data showed that most TCR beta V segments were productive at a frequency of about 90% or about 30%.

This PCR relied on a set of 60 Vbeta primers and 13 Jbeta primers. Profiling relied on immunoSEQ multiplex PCR, and the TCRdb table lists in-frame clones only, not all of them. The sample includes 85,000 to 100,000 clones, under 85% of them seen just once. CDR3 length equals 16 residues. Per the germline V gene, CDR1 is SGHTA and CDR2 is FQGNSA. V lost 1 base and J 7 bases, leaving 14 bases between the germline ends. The clonotype was recovered from a man aged 50 to 59 in good health and CMV-seropositive. The chain couples TRBV7-2 to TRBJ1-6, with a tentative D call TRBD1 (5 bases). Sequences were obtained from PBMCs. The CDR3 loop is CASSLGPPGGNSPLHF. As DNA, the CDR3 is TGTGCCAGCAGCTTAGGGCCCCCGGGGGGAAATTCACCCCTCCACTTT.